Included here is one TCR beta chain sequence, with context. Its antigen is still unknown. All of the isolated RNA was reverse transcribed, so expressed TCRB transcripts were sequenced. TCRdb's table, derived via immunoSEQ multiplex PCR, lists solely in-frame clones and lacks some. Found here are some 330,000 clones, approximately 11% of them singletons; the top ten hold roughly 0.014%. Germline CDR1 MNHEY, CDR2 SMNVEV (reference sequence). This CDR3 contains 17 residues. Trimming cost V 4 bases and J 9 bases; bases outside gene matches: 16. These data originate in a study of beta chain features in type 1 diabetes. General observations from the study: For TCRB rearrangement, an influence of HLA type remained unresolved here. Sequencing the cDNA could make cells with high TCR expression show up more than they should.

Staining for CD45RO/CCR7/CD25/CD127/CD95/CD27 allowed sorting of CD4+ naive, central memory, regulatory and stem cell-like memory cells. The gene calls are TRBV27 and TRBJ2-1; 9 nucleotides agree with TRBD2. The receptor was derived from a woman in her twenties or thirties in good health. What was sequenced was naive CD4+ T cells from blood. Written as DNA, the CDR3 is TGTGCCAGCAGTTCGACCAGCGGGAGGATGGGTATCGGTGAGCAGTTCTTC. As protein: CASSSTSGRMGIGEQFF.